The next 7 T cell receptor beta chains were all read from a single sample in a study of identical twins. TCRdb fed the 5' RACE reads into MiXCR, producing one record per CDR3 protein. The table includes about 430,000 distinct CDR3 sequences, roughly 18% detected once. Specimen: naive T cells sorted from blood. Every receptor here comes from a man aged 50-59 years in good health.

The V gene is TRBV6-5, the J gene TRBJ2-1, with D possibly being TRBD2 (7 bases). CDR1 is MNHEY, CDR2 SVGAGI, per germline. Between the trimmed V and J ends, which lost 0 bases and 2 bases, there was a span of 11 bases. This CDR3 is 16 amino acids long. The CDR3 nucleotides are TGTGCCAGCAGTTACTCATGGGGGGGCCCCTACAATGAGCAGTTCTTC. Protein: CASSYSWGGPYNEQFF.

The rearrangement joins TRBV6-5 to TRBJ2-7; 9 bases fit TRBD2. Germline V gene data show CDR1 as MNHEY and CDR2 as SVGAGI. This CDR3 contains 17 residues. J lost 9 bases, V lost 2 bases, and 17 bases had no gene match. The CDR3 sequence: CASSYSPLPGLALAQYF. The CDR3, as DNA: TGTGCCAGCAGTTACAGTCCCCTCCCGGGACTAGCTCTTGCGCAGTACTTC.

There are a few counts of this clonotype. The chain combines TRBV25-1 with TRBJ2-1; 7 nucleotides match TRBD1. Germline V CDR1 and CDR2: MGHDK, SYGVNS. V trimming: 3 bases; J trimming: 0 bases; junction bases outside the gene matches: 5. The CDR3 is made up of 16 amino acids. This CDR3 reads CASSEPQGSSYNEQFF. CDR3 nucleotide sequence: TGTGCCAGCAGTGAGCCACAGGGGTCCTCCTACAATGAGCAGTTCTTC.

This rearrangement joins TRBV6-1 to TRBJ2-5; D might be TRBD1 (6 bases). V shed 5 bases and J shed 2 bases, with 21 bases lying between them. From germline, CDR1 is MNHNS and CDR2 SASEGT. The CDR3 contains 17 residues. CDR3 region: CASSPLGAGARQETQYF. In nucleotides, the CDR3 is TGTGCCAGCAGTCCCTTGGGGGCAGGGGCCAGACAAGAGACCCAGTACTTC.

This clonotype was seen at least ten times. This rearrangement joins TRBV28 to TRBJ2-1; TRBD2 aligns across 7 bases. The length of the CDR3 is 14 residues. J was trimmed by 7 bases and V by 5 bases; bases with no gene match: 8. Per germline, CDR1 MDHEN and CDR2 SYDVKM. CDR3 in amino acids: CASSPDRGGNEQFF. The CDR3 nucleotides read TGTGCCAGCAGTCCTGACCGGGGAGGGAATGAGCAGTTCTTC.

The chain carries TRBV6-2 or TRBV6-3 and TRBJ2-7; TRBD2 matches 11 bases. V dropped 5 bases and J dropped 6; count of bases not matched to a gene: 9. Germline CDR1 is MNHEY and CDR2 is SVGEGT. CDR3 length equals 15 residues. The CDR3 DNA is TGTGCCAGCAGTCAGCTCGGGACTAGCGGAGTCGAGCAGTACTTC. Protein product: CASSQLGTSGVEQYF.

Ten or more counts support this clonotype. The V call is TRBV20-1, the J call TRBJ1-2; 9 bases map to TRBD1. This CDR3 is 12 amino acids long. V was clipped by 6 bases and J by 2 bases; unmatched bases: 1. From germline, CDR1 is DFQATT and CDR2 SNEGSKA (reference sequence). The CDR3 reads CSAGTGNYGYTF. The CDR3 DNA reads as TGCAGTGCCGGGACAGGGAACTATGGCTACACCTTC.